This TCR beta chain is from a study of technical replicates of blood from a few donors. The data were produced by immunoSEQ multiplex PCR, yet TCRdb's version contains in-frame clones alone and is incomplete. The sample lists 95,000 or so clones, approximately 96% occurring once. CDR3 length: 15 residues. This clonotype originated in a human donor in good health. The sequenced sample consisted of T cells isolated from PBMCs. This chain links TRBV7-5 with TRBJ1-5; the D segment call TRBD1 is taken from the table without a DNA check. TRBV7-5 is described as a pseudogene. CDR3 region: CARSRPGYSNQPQHF. CDR3 coding DNA: TGTGCCAGAAGTCGACCAGGGTATAGCAATCAGCCCCAGCATTTT.